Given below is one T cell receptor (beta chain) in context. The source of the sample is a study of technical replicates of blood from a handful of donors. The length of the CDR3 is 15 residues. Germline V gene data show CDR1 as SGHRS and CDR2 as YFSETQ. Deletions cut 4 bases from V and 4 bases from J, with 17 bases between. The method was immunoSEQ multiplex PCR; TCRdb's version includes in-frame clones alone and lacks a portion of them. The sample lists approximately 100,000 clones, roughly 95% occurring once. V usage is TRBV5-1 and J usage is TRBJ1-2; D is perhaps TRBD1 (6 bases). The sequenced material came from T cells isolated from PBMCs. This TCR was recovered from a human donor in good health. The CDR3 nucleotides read TGCGCCAGCAGCGGCGGGGGCGTCAGGGGCTATGGCTACACCTTC. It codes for CASSGGGVRGYGYTF.